This TCR beta chain comes out of a study of cytomegalovirus exposure and HLA in healthy donors. Study conclusions and caveats: In a later analysis, 15,000 to 20,000 TCR beta sequences were associated with HLA alleles at 0.05 false discovery rate.

The PCR was carried out with 60 Vbeta primers and 13 Jbeta primers. Per the study methods: The count from a later analysis was some 81 million unique TCR beta chains, some 10 million of them shared. TCRdb's copy holds only in-frame clones and misses some; the assay was immunoSEQ multiplex PCR. V, J and clone size were drawn from that table, and D and trimming were deduced from the DNA. The sample consists of roughly 150,000 clones, roughly 80% of them appearing once. This CDR3 region has 14 residues. Germline V gives CDR1 ENHRY, CDR2 SYGVKD. The V and J ends lost 7 bases and 0 bases, in that order; junction bases with no gene match: 3. As to this clone: Its antigen is not known.

Every donor was a healthy person donating bone marrow. The TCR comes from a middle-aged woman in good health and CMV-seronegative. The sequencing input was PBMCs. This chain links TRBV10-3 with TRBJ1-2; TRBD1 agrees at 9 bases. CDR3 nucleotide sequence: TGTGCCATCAAGGGACAGGGAACTAACTATGGCTACACCTTC. Its translation is CAIKGQGTNYGYTF.